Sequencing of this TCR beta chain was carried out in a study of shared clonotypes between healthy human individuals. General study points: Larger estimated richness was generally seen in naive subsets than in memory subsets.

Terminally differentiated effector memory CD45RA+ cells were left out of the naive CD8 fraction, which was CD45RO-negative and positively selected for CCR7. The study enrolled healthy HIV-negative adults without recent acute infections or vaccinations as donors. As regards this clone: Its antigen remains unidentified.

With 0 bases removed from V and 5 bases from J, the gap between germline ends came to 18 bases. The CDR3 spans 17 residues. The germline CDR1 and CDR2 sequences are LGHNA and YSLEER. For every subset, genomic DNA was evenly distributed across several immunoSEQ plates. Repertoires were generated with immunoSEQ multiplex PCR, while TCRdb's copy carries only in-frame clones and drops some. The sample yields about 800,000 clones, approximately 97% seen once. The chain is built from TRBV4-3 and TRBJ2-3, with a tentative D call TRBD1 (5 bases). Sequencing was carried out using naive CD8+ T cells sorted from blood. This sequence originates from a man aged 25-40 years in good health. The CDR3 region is CASSQEQVRSHIDTQYF. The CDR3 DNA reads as TGCGCCAGCAGCCAAGAACAGGTTCGCTCCCACATAGATACGCAGTATTTT.